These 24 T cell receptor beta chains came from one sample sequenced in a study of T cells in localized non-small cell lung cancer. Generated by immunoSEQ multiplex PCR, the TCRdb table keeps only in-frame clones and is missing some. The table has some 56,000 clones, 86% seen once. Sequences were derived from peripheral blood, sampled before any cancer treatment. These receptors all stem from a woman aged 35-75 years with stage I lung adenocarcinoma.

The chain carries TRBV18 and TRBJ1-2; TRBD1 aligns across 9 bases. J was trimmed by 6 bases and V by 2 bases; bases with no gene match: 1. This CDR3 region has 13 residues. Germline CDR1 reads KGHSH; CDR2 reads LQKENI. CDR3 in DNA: TGTGCCAGCTCACCAGGACAGGGGAATGGCTACACCTTC. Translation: CASSPGQGNGYTF.

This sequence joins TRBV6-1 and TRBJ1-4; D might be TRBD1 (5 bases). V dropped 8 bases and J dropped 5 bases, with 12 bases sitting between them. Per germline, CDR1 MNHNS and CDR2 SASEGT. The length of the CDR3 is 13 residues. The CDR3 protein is CASSGRENEKLFF. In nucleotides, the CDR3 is TGTGCCAGCTCAGGCAGGGAGAATGAAAAACTGTTTTTT.

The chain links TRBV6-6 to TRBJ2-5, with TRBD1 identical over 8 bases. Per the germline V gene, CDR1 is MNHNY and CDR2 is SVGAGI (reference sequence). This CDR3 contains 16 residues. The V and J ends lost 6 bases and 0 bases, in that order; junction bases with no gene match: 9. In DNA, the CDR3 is TGTGCCAGCAGGCCGAGGACAGGGCAAGACCAAGAGACCCAGTACTTC. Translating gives CASRPRTGQDQETQYF.

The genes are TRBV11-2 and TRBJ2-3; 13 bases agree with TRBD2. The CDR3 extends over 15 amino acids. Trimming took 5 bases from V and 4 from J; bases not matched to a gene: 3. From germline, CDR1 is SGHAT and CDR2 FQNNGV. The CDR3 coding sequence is TGTGCCAGCAGCGTGGGACTAGCGGGGTCAGATACGCAGTATTTT. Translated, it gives CASSVGLAGSDTQYF.

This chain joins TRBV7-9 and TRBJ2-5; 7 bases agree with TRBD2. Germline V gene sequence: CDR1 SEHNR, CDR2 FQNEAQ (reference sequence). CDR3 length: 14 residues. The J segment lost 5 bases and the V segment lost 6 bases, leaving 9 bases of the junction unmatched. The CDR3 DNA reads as TGTGCCAGCAGTTTCACTAGCGAAGCGGAGACCCAGTACTTC. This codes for CASSFTSEAETQYF.

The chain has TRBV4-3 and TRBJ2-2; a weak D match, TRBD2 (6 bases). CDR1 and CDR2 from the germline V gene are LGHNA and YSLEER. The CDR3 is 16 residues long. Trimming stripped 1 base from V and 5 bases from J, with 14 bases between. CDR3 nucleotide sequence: TGCGCCAGCAGCCAAGGCGGGGTGCGAGGGACCGGGGAGCTGTTTTTT. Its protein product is CASSQGGVRGTGELFF.

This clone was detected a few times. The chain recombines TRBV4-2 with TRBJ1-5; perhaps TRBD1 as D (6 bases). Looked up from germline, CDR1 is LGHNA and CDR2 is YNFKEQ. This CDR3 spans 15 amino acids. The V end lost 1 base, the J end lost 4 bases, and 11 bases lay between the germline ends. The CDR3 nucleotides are TGTGCCAGCAGCCAAGGGACAGATAGAAATCAGCCCCAGCATTTT. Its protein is CASSQGTDRNQPQHF.

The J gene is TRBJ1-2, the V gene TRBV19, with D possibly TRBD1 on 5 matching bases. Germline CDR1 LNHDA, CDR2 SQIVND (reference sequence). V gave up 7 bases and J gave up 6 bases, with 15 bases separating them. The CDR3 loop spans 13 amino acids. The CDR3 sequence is CASTSWGVNGYTF. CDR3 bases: TGTGCCAGTACTTCCTGGGGGGTCAATGGCTACACCTTC.

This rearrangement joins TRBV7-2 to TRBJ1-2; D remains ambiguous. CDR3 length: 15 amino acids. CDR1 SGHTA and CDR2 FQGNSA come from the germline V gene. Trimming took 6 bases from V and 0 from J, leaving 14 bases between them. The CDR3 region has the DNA TGTGCCAGCAGAGCACCGCTGGGCACTAACTATGGCTACACCTTC. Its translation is CASRAPLGTNYGYTF.

In DNA form, the CDR3 reads TGCGCCAGCAGCTTCGATGGGGCAGGGCGCACCGGGGAGCTGTTTTTT. Amino acid sequence: CASSFDGAGRTGELFF. The rearrangement joins TRBV5-1 to TRBJ2-2; D may be TRBD1 (5 bases). Per the germline V gene, CDR1 is SGHRS and CDR2 is YFSETQ. With 2 bases removed from V and 4 bases from J, the gap between germline ends came to 15 bases. This CDR3 region has 16 residues.

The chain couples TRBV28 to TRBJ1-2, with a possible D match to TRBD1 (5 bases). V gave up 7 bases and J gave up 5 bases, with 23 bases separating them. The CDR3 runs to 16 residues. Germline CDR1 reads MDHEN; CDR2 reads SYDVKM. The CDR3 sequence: CASTLGVGTLEYGYTF. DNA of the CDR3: TGTGCCAGCACCTTGGGAGTAGGGACCCTGGAGTATGGCTACACCTTC.

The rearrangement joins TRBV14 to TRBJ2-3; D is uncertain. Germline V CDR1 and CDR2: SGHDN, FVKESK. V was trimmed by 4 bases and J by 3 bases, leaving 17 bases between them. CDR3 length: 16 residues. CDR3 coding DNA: TGTGCCAGCAGCCCACTCACTCGAACCCCGACAGATACGCAGTATTTT. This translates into CASSPLTRTPTDTQYF.

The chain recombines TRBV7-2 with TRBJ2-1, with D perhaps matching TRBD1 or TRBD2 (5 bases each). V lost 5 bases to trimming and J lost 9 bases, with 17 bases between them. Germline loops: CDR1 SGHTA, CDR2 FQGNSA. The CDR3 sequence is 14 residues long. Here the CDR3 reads CASSRPRGDGEQFF. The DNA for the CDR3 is TGTGCCAGCAGCCGTCCACGGGGCGATGGTGAGCAGTTCTTC.

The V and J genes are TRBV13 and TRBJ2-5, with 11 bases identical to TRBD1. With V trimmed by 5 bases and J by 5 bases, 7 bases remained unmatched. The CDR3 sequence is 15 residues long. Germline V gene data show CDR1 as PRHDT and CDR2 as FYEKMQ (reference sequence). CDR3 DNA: TGTGCCAGCAGCGGGCAGGACAGGGGGCGCGAGACCCAGTACTTC. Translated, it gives CASSGQDRGRETQYF.

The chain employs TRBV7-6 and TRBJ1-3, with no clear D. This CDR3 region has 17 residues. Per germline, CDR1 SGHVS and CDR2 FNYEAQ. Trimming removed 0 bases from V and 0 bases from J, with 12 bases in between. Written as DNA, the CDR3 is TGTGCCAGCAGCTTAGCAGGTCGAGGTCTCTCTGGAAACACCATATATTTT. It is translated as CASSLAGRGLSGNTIYF.

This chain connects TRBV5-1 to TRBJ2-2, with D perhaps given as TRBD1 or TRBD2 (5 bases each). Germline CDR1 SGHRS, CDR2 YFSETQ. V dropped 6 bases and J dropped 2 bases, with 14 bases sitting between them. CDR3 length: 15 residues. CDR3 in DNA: TGCGCCAGCACCAAACCGGGGCCAAACACCGGGGAGCTGTTTTTT. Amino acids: CASTKPGPNTGELFF.

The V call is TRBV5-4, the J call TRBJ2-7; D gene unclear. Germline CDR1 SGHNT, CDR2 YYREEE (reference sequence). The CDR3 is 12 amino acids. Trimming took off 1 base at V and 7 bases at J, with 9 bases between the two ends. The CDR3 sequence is CASSLNAWEQYF. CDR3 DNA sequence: TGTGCCAGCAGCTTGAACGCTTGGGAGCAGTACTTC.

CDR3 sequence (DNA): TGTGCCAGTAGTATAGTTGGGGGAGAGACTGAAGCTTTCTTT. Translated: CASSIVGGETEAFF. The gene calls are TRBV19 and TRBJ1-1, with D possibly being TRBD1 (5 bases). This CDR3 contains 14 residues. Germline-derived CDR1 and CDR2 are LNHDA and SQIVND (reference sequence). The germline V and J ends were trimmed by 1 base and 5 bases, with 11 bases remaining between them.

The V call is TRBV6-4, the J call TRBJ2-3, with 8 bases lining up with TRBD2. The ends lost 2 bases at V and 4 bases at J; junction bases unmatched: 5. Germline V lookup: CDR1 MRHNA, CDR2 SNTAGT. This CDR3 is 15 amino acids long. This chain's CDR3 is CASSDVGGAADTQYF. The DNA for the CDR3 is TGTGCCAGCAGTGACGTCGGGGGGGCGGCAGATACGCAGTATTTT.

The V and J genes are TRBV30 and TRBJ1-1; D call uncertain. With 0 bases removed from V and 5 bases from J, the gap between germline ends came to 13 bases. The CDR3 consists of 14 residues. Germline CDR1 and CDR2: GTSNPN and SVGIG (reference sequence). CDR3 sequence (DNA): TGTGCCTGGAGTGTAGGCGCCGAAGGGACTGAAGCTTTCTTT. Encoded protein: CAWSVGAEGTEAFF.

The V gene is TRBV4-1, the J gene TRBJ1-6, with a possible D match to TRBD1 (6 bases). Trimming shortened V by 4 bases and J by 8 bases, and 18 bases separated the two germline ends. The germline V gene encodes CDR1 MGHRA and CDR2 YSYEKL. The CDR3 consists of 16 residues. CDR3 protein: CASSLVPQGSYSPLHF. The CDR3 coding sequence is TGCGCCAGCAGCCTCGTTCCACAGGGCTCATATTCACCCCTCCACTTT.

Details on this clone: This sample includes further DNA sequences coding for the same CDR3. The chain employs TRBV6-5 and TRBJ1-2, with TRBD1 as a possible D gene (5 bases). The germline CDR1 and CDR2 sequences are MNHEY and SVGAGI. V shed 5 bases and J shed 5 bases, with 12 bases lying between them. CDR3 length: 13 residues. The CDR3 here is CASSPGGGYGYTF. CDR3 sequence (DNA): TGTGCCAGCAGTCCGGGGGGAGGATATGGCTACACCTTC.

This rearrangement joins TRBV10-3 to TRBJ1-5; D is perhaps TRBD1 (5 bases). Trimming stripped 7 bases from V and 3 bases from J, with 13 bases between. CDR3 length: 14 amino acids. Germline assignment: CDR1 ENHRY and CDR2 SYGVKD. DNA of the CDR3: TGTGCCATCATGAGGGACGGAGACAATCAGCCCCAGCATTTT. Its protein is CAIMRDGDNQPQHF.

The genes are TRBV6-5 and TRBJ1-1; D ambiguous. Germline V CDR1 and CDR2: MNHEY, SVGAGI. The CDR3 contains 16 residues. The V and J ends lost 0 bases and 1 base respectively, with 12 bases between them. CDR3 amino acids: CASSYSIRTGNTEAFF. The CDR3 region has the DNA TGTGCCAGCAGTTACTCGATAAGGACGGGGAACACTGAAGCTTTCTTT.